This T cell receptor (beta chain) emerged from a study of persistence of HIV-infected CD4 T cells. Notes on the study in general: Antigen-responding cells were enriched for degenerate expanded CDR3beta sequences.

Germline-derived CDR1 and CDR2 are SGHTA and FQGTGA. V gave up 0 bases and J gave up 8 bases; unmatched junction bases: 5. The CDR3 extends over 16 amino acids. Cells were stimulated with CMV-infected fibroblast lysates at 10 ug/mL. Sorting of responding CD4+ T cells relied on upregulated CD40 ligand together with CD69. Adults with HIV-1 started suppressive ART while chronically infected. For at least 4 years, plasma HIV-1 RNA was undetectable (<50 copies/mL). Stimulated PBMCs had first been depleted of CD8+ T cells. Note on this clone: Its antigen is not known.

Sequencing used immunoSEQ version 4 in survey mode. Repertoires were generated with immunoSEQ multiplex PCR, while TCRdb's copy carries only in-frame clones and drops some. The sample includes approximately 20,000 clones, 75% to 85% seen only once; the top ten take 6.8%. The sequence came from an adult man with HIV who was CMV-seropositive. This sample comprised CD4+ T cells sorted from PBMCs after 18-hour stimulation, obtained from a patient who received antiretroviral therapy. The J gene is TRBJ2-3, the V gene TRBV7-3; 13 nucleotides match TRBD2. The CDR3, as DNA: TGTGCCAGCAGCTTAACCGGGAGACTAGCGGGGGGTACGCAGTATTTT. Translating it yields CASSLTGRLAGGTQYF.